This section outlines one T cell receptor beta chain sequence together with its context. The CDR3 extends over 14 amino acids. Germline CDR1 is GTSNPN and CDR2 is SVGIG (reference sequence). Between the trimmed V and J ends, which lost 0 bases and 0 bases, there was a span of 6 bases. Assay: immunoSEQ multiplex PCR; the TCRdb copy retains only in-frame clones and omits some. The table has approximately 82,000 clones, around nine tenths seen once. The record originates from a study of blood T cell repertoires in COVID-19. The sample was peripheral blood. This TCR derives from a man between 65 and 85 years old with active or convalescent COVID-19. The V call is TRBV30, the J call TRBJ1-5, with unresolved D. CDR3: CAWSVLSSNQPQHF. The DNA of the CDR3 is TGTGCCTGGAGTGTACTTTCTAGCAATCAGCCCCAGCATTTT.